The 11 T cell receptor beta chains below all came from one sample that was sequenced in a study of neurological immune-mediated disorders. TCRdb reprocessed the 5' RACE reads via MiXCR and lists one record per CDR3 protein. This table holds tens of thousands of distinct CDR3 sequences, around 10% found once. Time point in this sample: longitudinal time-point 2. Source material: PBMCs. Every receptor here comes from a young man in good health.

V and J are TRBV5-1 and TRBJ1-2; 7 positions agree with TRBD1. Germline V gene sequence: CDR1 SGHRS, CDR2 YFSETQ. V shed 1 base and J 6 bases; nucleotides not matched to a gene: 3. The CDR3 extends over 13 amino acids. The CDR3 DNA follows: TGCGCCAGCAGCTTGATTCAGGGGGATGGCTACACCTTC. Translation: CASSLIQGDGYTF.

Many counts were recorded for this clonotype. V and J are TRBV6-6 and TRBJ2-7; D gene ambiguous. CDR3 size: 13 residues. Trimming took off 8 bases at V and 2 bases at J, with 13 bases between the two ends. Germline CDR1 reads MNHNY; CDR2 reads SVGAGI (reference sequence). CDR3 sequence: CASGHRTTYEQYF. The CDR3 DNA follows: TGTGCCAGCGGCCATAGGACCACCTACGAGCAGTACTTC.

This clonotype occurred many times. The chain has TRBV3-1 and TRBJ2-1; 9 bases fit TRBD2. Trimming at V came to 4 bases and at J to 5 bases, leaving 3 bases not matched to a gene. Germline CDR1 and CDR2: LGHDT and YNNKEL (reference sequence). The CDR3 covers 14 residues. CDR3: CASSLGLANNEQFF. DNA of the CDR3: TGTGCCAGCAGCCTAGGACTAGCGAACAATGAGCAGTTCTTC.

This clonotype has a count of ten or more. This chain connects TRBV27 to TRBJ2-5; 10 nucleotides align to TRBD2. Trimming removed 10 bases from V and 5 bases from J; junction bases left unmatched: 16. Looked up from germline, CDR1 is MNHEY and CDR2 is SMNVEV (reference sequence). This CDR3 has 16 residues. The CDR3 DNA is TGTGCCACCAGGGCGGAGGCTAGCGGGAGTCTGGAGACCCAGTACTTC. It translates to CATRAEASGSLETQYF.

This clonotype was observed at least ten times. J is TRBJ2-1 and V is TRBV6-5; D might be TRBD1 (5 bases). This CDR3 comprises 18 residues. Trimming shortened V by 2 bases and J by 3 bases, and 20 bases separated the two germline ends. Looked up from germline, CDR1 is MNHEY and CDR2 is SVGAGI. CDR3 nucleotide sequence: TGTGCCAGCAGTTACCAGAGACCGACAGCCTCCCTCTACAATGAGCAGTTCTTC. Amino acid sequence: CASSYQRPTASLYNEQFF.

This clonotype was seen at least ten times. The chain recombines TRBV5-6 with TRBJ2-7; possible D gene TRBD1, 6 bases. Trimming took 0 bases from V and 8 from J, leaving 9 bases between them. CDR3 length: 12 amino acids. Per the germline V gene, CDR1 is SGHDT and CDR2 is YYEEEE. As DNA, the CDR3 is TGTGCCAGCAGCTTGGGACAGGCCAAGCAGTACTTC. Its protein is CASSLGQAKQYF.

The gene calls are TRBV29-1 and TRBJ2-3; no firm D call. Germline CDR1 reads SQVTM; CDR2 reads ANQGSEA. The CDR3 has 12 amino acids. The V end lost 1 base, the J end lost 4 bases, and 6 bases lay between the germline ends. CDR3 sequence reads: CSVEAVADTQYF. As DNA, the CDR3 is TGCAGCGTTGAAGCCGTTGCAGATACGCAGTATTTT.

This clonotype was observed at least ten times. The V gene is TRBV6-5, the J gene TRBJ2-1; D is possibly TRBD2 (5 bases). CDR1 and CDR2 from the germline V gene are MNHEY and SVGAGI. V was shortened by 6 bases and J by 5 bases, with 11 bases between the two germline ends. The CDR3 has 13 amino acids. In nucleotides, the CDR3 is TGTGCCAGCAGCGGAGGTCCGGACAATGAGCAGTTCTTC. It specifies CASSGGPDNEQFF.

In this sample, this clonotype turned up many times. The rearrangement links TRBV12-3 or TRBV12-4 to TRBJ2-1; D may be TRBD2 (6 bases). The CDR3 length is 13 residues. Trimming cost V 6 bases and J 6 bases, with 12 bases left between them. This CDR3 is CASRKDGGNEQFF. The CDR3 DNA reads TGTGCCAGCAGAAAGGACGGGGGCAATGAGCAGTTCTTC.

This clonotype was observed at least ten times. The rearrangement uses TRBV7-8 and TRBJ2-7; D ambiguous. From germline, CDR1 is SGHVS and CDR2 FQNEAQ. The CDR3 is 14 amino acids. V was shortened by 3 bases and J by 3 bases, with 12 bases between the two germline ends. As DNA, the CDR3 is TGTGCCAGCAGCTTCTTAGGACCTCGCTACGAGCAGTACTTC. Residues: CASSFLGPRYEQYF.

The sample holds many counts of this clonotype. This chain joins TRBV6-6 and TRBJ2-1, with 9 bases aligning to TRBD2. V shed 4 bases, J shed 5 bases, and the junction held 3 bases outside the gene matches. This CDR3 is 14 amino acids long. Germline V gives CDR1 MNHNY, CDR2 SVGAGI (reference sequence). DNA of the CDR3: TGTGCCAGCAGTTTTCGCGGGAGGGACAATGAGCAGTTCTTC. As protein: CASSFRGRDNEQFF.